This T cell receptor beta chain is drawn from a study of cytomegalovirus exposure and HLA in healthy donors. Concerning this clone: Its antigen is unknown.

A multiplex PCR was run with 60 Vbeta primers and 13 Jbeta primers. Profiling relied on immunoSEQ multiplex PCR, and the TCRdb table lists in-frame clones only, not all of them. The sample carries approximately 150,000 clones, roughly 80% recorded once. Study-wide findings and caveats: Compared with the roughly 700-donor mean, an Asian-associated ancestry cluster reportedly had fewer N-insertions, according to a later analysis.

The sequence came from a man aged 25 to 40 in good health and CMV-seronegative. The specimen was PBMCs.

CDR3 loop: CASSFYAAANTGELFF. The CDR3 bases are TGCGCCAGCAGCTTTTACGCCGCAGCGAACACCGGGGAGCTGTTTTTT. The chain couples TRBV5-1 to TRBJ2-2; D not resolved. Trimming left V 2 bases short and J 0 bases short, with 11 bases between. The germline V gene encodes CDR1 SGHRS and CDR2 YFSETQ. The CDR3 is made up of 16 amino acids.